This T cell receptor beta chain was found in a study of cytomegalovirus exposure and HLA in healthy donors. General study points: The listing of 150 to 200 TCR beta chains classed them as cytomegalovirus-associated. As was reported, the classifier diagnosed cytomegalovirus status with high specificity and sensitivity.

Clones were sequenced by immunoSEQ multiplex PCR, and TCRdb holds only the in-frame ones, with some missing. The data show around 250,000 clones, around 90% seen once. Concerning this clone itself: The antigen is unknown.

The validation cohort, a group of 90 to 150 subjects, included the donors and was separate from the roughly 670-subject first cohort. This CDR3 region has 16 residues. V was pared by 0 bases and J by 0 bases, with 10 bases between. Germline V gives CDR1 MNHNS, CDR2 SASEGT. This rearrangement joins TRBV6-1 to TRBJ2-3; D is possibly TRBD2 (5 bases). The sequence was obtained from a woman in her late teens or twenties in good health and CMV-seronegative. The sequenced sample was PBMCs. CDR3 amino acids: CASSEAWSGSTDTQYF. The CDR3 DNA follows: TGTGCCAGCAGTGAAGCTTGGTCGGGAAGCACAGATACGCAGTATTTT.